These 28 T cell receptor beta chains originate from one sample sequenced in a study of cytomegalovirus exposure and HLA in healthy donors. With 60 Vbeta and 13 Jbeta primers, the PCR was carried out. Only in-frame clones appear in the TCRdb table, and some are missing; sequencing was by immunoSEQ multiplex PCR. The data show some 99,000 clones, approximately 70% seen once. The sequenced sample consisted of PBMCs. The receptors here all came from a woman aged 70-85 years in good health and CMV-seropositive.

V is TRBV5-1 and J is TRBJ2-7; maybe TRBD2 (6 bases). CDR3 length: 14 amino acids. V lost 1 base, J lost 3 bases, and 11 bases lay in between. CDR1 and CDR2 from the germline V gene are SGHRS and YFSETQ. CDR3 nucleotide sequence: TGCGCCAGCAGCTTGCTAGGAGGGGTCTACGAGCAGTACTTC. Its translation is CASSLLGGVYEQYF.

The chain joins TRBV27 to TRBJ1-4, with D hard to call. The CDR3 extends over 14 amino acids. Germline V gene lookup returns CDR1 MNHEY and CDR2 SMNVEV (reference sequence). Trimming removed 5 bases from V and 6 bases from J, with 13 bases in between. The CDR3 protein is CASSPRRADEKLFF. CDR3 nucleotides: TGTGCCAGCAGTCCCCGGAGGGCTGATGAAAAACTGTTTTTT.

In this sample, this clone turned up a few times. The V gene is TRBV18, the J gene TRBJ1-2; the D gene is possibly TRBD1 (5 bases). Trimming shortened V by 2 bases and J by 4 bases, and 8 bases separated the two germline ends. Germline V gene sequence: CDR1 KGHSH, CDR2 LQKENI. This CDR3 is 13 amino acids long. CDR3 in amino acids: CASSPAGPYGYTF. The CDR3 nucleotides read TGTGCCAGCTCACCAGCGGGACCCTATGGCTACACCTTC.

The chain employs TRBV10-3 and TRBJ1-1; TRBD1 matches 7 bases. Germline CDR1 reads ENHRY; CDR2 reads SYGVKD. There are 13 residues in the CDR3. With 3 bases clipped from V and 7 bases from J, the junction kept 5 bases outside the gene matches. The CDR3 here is CAISDGQDSEAFF. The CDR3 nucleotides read TGTGCCATCAGTGATGGACAGGACAGTGAAGCTTTCTTT.

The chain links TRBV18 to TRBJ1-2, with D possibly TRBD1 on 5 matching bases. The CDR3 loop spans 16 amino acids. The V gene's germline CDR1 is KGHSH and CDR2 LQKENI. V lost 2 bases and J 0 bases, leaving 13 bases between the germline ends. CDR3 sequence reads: CASSPIQGAPNYGYTF. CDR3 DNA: TGTGCCAGCTCACCAATCCAGGGCGCCCCTAACTATGGCTACACCTTC.

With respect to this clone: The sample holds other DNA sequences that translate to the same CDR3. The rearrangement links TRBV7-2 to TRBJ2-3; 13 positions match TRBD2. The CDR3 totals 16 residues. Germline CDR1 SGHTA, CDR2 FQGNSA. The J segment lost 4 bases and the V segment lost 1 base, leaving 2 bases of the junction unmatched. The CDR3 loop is CASSLELAGGADTQYF. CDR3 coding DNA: TGTGCCAGCAGCTTAGAACTAGCGGGGGGGGCAGATACGCAGTATTTT.

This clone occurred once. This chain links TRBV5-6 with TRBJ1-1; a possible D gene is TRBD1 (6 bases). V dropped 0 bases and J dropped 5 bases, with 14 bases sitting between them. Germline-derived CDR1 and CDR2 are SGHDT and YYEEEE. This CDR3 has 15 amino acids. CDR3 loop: CASSLGPGQRTEAFF. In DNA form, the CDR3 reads TGTGCCAGCAGCTTGGGACCGGGACAAAGGACTGAAGCTTTCTTT. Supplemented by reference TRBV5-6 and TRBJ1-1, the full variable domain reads DAGVTQSPTHLIKTRGQQVTLRCSPKSGHDTVSWYQQALGQGPQFIFQYYEEEERQRGNFPDRFSGHQFPNYSSELNVNALLLGDSALYLCASSLGPGQRTEAFFGQGTRLTVV.

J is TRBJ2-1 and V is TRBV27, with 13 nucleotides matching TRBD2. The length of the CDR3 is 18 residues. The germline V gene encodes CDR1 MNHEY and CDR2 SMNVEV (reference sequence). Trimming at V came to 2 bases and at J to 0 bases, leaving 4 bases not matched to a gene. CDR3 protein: CASSLRTSGGPSYNEQFF. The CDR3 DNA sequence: TGTGCCAGCAGTTTACGGACTAGCGGGGGTCCCTCCTACAATGAGCAGTTCTTC.

The CDR3 DNA follows: TGCGCCAGCAGTGAGGGGGGGGAAAAACTGTTTTTT. Translated, it gives CASSEGGEKLFF. The chain joins TRBV10-1 to TRBJ1-4; a weak D match, TRBD1 (5 bases). CDR3 length equals 12 residues. Trimming took off 2 bases at V and 8 bases at J, with 6 bases between the two ends. CDR1 WNHNN and CDR2 SYGVQD come from the germline V gene (reference sequence).

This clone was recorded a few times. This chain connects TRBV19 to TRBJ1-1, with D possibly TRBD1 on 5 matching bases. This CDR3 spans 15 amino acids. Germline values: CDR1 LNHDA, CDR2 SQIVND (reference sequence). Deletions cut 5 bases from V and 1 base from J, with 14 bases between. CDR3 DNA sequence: TGTGCCAGTAGTGGCCTCGCGGGGGGGAACACTGAAGCTTTCTTT. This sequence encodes CASSGLAGGNTEAFF.

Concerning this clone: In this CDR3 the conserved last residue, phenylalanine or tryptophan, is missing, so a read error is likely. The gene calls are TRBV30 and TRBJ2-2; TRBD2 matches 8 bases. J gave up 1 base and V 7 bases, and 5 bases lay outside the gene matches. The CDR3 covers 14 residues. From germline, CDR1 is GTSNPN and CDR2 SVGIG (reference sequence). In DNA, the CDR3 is TGTGCCTTCCAGCGGGGGAGGAACACCGGGGAGCTGTTTGTT. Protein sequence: CAFQRGRNTGELFV.

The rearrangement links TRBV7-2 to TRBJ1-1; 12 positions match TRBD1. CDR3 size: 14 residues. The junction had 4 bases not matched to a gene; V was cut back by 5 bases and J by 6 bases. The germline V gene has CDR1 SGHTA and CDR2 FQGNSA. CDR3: CASSQGQGASEAFF. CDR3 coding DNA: TGTGCCAGCAGCCAGGGACAGGGGGCCTCTGAAGCTTTCTTT.

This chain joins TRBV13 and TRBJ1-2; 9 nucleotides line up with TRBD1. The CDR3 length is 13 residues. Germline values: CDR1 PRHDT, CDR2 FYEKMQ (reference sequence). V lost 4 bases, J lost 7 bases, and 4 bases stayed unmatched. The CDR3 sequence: CASSSTGGFGYTF. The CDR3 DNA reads TGTGCCAGCAGCTCGACAGGGGGGTTTGGCTACACCTTC. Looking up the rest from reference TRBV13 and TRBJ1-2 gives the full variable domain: AAGVIQSPRHLIKEKRETATLKCYPIPRHDTVYWYQQGPGQDPQFLISFYEKMQSDKGSIPDRFSAQQFSDYHSELNMSSLELGDSALYFCASSSTGGFGYTFGSGTRLTVV.

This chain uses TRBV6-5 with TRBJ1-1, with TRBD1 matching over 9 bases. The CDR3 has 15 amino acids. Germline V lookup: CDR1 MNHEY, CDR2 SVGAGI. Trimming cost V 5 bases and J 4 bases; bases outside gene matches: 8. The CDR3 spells CASSKWTGAATEAFF. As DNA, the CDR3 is TGTGCCAGCAGTAAATGGACAGGGGCGGCCACTGAAGCTTTCTTT.

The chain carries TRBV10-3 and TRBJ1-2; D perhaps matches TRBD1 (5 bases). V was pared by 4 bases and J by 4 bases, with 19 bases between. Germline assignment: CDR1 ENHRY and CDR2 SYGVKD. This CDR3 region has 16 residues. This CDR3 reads CAISGGETGATYGYTF. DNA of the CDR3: TGTGCCATCAGTGGGGGTGAAACAGGAGCTACCTATGGCTACACCTTC.

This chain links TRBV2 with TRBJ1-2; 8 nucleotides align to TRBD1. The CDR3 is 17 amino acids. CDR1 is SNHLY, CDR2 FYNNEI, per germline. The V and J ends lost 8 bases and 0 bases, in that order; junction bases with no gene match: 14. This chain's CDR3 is CASPGQTGVKTNYGYTF. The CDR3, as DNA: TGTGCCAGCCCAGGACAGACAGGGGTCAAAACTAACTATGGCTACACCTTC.

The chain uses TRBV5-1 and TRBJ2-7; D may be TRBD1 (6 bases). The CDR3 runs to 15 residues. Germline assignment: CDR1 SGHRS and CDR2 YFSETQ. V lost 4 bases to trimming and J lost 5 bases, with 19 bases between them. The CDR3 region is CASSGQTGFQNEQYF. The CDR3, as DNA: TGCGCCAGCAGCGGGCAGACAGGTTTCCAGAACGAGCAGTACTTC.

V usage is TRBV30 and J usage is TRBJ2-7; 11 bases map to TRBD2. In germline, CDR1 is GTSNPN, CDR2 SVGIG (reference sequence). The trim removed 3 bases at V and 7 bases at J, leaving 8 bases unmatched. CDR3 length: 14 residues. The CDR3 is CAWRGLAVRGEQYF. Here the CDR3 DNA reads TGTGCCTGGAGGGGACTAGCGGTTCGGGGGGAGCAGTACTTC.

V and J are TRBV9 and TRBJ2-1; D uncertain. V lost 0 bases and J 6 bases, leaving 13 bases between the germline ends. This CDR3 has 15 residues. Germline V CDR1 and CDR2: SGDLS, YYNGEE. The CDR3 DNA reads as TGTGCCAGCAGCGTAGCCCAGACACCTTCCAATGAGCAGTTCTTC. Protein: CASSVAQTPSNEQFF.

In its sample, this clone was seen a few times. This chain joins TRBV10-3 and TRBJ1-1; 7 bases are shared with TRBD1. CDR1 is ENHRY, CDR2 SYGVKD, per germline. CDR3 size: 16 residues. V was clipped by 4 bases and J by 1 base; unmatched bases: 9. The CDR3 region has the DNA TGTGCCATCAGTGGTTTGACAGGGACAACGAACACTGAAGCTTTCTTT. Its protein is CAISGLTGTTNTEAFF.

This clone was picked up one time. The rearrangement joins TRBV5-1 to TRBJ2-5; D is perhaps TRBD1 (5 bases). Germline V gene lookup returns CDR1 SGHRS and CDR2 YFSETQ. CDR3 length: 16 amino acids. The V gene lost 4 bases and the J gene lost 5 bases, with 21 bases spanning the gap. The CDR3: CASSPGQGTLEETQYF. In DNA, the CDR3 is TGCGCCAGCAGCCCGGGCCAGGGTACCTTGGAGGAGACCCAGTACTTC.

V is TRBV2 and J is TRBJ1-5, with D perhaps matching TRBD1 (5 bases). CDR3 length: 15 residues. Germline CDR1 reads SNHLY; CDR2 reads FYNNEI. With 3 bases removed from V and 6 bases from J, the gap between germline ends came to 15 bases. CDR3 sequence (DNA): TGTGCCAGCAGTGATCCAGCAGGCCAGGGTCAGCCCCAGCATTTT. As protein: CASSDPAGQGQPQHF.

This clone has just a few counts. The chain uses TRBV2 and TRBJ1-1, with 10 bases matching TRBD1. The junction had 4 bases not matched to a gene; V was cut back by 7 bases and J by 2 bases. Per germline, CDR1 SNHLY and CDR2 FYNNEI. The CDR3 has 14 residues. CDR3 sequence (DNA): TGTGCCAGCACGGGGGACAGGGGAAACACTGAAGCTTTCTTT. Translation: CASTGDRGNTEAFF.

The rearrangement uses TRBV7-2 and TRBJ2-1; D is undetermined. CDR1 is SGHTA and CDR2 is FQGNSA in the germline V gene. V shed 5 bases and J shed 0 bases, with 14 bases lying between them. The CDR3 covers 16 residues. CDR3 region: CASSRYGGSSYNEQFF. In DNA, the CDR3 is TGTGCCAGCAGCCGCTATGGCGGCTCCTCCTACAATGAGCAGTTCTTC.

In DNA, the CDR3 is TGTGCCACCAGCAGTAAGACAGGGAACACTGAAGCTTTCTTT. Residues: CATSSKTGNTEAFF. V and J are TRBV15 and TRBJ1-1; perhaps TRBD1 as D (6 bases). The germline V and J ends were trimmed by 3 bases and 1 base, with 9 bases remaining between them. The germline CDR1 and CDR2 sequences are LNHNV and YYDKDF (reference sequence). This CDR3 region has 14 residues.

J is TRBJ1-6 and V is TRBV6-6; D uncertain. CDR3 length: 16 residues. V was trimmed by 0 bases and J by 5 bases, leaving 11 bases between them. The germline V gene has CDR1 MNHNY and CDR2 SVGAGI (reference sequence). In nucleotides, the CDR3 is TGTGCCAGCAGTTACTCGACGTTTGGAGATAATTCACCCCTCCACTTT. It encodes CASSYSTFGDNSPLHF.

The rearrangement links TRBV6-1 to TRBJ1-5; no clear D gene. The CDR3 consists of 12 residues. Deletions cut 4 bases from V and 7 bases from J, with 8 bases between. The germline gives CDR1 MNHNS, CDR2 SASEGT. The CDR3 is CASSGPGQPQHF. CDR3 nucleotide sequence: TGTGCCAGCAGTGGACCGGGGCAGCCCCAGCATTTT.

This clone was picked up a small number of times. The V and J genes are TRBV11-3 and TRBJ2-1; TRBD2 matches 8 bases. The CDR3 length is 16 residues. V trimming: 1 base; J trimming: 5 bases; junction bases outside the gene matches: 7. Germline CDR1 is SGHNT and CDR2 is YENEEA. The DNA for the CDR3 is TGTGCCAGCAGCTTAGGGGCCAGCGGGGGACACAATGAGCAGTTCTTC. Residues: CASSLGASGGHNEQFF. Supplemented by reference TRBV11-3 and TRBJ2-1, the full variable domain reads EAGVVQSPRYKIIEKKQPVAFWCNPISGHNTLYWYLQNLGQGPELLIRYENEEAVDDSQLPKDRFSAERLKGVDSTLKIQPAELGDSAVYLCASSLGASGGHNEQFFGPGTRLTVL.